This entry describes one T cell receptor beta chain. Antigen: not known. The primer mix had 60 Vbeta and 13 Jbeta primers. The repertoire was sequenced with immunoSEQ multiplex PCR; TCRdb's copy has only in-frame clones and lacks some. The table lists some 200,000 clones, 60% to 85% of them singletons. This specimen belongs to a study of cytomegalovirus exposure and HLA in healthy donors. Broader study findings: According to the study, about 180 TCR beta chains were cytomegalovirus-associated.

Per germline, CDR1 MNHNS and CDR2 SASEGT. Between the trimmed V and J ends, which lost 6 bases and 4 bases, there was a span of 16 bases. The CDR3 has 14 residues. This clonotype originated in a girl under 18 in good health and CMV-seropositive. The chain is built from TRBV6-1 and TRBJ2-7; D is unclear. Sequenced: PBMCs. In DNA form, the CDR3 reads TGTGCCAGCAGCCCGAGCGCGAGCAAGTACGAGCAGTACTTC. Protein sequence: CASSPSASKYEQYF.